The source of this TCR beta chain is a study of blood T cell repertoires in COVID-19. About the research overall: Collection of acute and convalescent COVID-19 samples took place in the United States, Italy and Spain. The analysed material was cDNA or gDNA that came from T cells, B-cell-depleted T cells, or PBMCs.

Germline lookup yields CDR1 SGHRS and CDR2 YFSETQ. The CDR3 runs 15 residues. V lost 6 bases and J 4 bases, leaving 17 bases between the germline ends. Donors were grouped by their self-reported clinical history. In Cohort 3, a recovered donor had either two negative PCRs, clearance, or symptom resolution. Assay used: immunoSEQ multiplex PCR; TCRdb lists only in-frame clones, some missing. This sample yields about 240,000 clones, of which around nine tenths are seen a single time; approximately 4.2% belongs to the top ten. The sequence came from a woman aged 25 to 39 who had recovered from COVID-19. The sequenced material came from PBMCs or T cells enriched from blood (not recorded which). The rearrangement uses TRBV5-1 and TRBJ2-1, with D possibly TRBD2 on 6 matching bases. CDR3 sequence reads: CASTGPGLVYNEQFF. CDR3 DNA sequence: TGCGCCAGCACTGGACCGGGACTGGTATACAATGAGCAGTTCTTC.